Each of the 29 T cell receptor beta chains below was sequenced from the same sample in a study of blood T cell repertoires in COVID-19. Data came from immunoSEQ multiplex PCR; TCRdb stores just in-frame clones and leaves some out. The sample shows about 90,000 clones, roughly 78% of them seen only once. The sequenced sample consisted of peripheral blood. The receptors derive from a woman in her 70s with acute or convalescent COVID-19.

The chain carries TRBV28 and TRBJ1-5; 7 positions agree with TRBD1. The V gene's germline CDR1 is MDHEN and CDR2 SYDVKM. This CDR3 has 14 residues. With V trimmed by 3 bases and J by 4 bases, 3 bases remained unmatched. The CDR3 is CASSFGRGNQPQHF. The CDR3 DNA sequence: TGTGCCAGCAGTTTCGGCAGGGGGAATCAGCCCCAGCATTTT.

J is TRBJ1-4 and V is TRBV19; 8 positions match TRBD1. The CDR3 contains 14 residues. The V gene end was trimmed by 6 bases and the J gene end by 11 bases; junction bases not matched to a gene: 11. Germline CDR1 reads LNHDA; CDR2 reads SQIVND (reference sequence). The DNA for the CDR3 is TGTGCCAGTAGCCCGCTCGTACAGGGGGTGAAACTGTTTTTT. It encodes CASSPLVQGVKLFF.

J is TRBJ1-2 and V is TRBV6-6, with a possible D match to TRBD1 (5 bases). The CDR3 has 12 residues. V shed 4 bases and J shed 5 bases, with 8 bases lying between them. CDR1 MNHNY and CDR2 SVGAGI come from the germline V gene (reference sequence). The DNA of the CDR3 is TGTGCCAGCAGTTCCAGGGAATATGGCTACACCTTC. Amino acid sequence: CASSSREYGYTF.

The CDR3 bases are TGTGCCTGGAGTGCAGGGGTGGAGACCCAGTACTTC. Translating it yields CAWSAGVETQYF. The V call is TRBV30, the J call TRBJ2-5; the D gene is possibly TRBD1 (6 bases). CDR1 and CDR2 from the germline V gene are GTSNPN and SVGIG (reference sequence). The V end lost 1 base, the J end lost 5 bases, and 8 bases lay between the germline ends. This CDR3 is built from 12 residues.

This clone showed up just once. The V gene is TRBV7-7, the J gene TRBJ2-5; 8 bases line up with TRBD1. After removal of 5 bases from V and 2 bases from J, the junction contained 7 bases not matched to a gene. Germline lookup yields CDR1 SSHAT and CDR2 FNYEAQ (reference sequence). The CDR3 is 15 residues long. CDR3 protein: CASSPGQGQQETQYF. The CDR3, as DNA: TGTGCCAGCAGCCCCGGACAGGGTCAGCAAGAGACCCAGTACTTC.

The chain recombines TRBV28 with TRBJ1-4, with D possibly being TRBD1 (6 bases). Germline CDR1 is MDHEN and CDR2 is SYDVKM. V was trimmed by 5 bases and J by 4 bases, leaving 20 bases between them. This CDR3 has 17 residues. The CDR3 is CASSKTGQIGINEKLFF. The CDR3 DNA reads as TGTGCCAGCAGTAAGACAGGTCAAATTGGTATTAATGAAAAACTGTTTTTT.

The CDR3 region is CASRAGGEYGYTF. CDR3 coding DNA: TGTGCCAGCAGGGCAGGGGGTGAATATGGCTACACCTTC. The chain employs TRBV28 and TRBJ1-2; 7 bases line up with TRBD1. Germline V gene sequence: CDR1 MDHEN, CDR2 SYDVKM. CDR3 length: 13 residues. The ends lost 6 bases at V and 5 bases at J; junction bases unmatched: 6.

The gene calls are TRBV12-3 or TRBV12-4 and TRBJ2-5, with TRBD2 matching 7 bases. The CDR3 totals 12 residues. The junction had 4 bases not matched to a gene; V was cut back by 6 bases and J by 6 bases. The CDR3 reads CASRISGQTQYF. The CDR3 DNA reads as TGTGCCAGCAGGATTAGCGGGCAGACCCAGTACTTC.

V is TRBV5-4 and J is TRBJ2-7, with 9 nucleotides matching TRBD2. The junction had 8 bases not matched to a gene; V was cut back by 4 bases and J by 3 bases. The CDR3 loop spans 15 amino acids. Germline V lookup: CDR1 SGHNT, CDR2 YYREEE (reference sequence). CDR3 DNA: TGTGCCAGCAGCGCCGGGTTGCGGGGGGGCTACGAGCAGTACTTC. It yields the protein CASSAGLRGGYEQYF.

The CDR3 DNA reads TGTGCCAGCAGTACCCCAACAGGGCAAGAGACCCAGTACTTC. Amino acid sequence: CASSTPTGQETQYF. This chain connects TRBV25-1 to TRBJ2-5, with D perhaps matching TRBD1 (6 bases). In germline, CDR1 is MGHDK, CDR2 SYGVNS. Trimming removed 5 bases at V and 2 bases at J, with 12 bases between. The CDR3 contains 14 residues.

The gene calls are TRBV10-2 and TRBJ2-4; 7 bases line up with TRBD1. The J segment lost 0 bases and the V segment lost 0 bases, leaving 2 bases of the junction unmatched. The CDR3 totals 16 residues. Germline CDR1 and CDR2: WSHSY and SAAADI. CDR3 residues: CASSESRGLAKNIQYF. The CDR3 nucleotides read TGCGCCAGCAGTGAGTCGAGGGGGCTAGCCAAAAACATTCAGTACTTC.

The J gene is TRBJ2-7, the V gene TRBV6-5; TRBD2 might be the D (5 bases). The CDR3 contains 15 residues. V was trimmed by 7 bases and J by 0 bases, leaving 16 bases between them. Germline values: CDR1 MNHEY, CDR2 SVGAGI. The CDR3, as DNA: TGTGCCAGCATTCTTATTGGGAGCGTCTCCTACGAGCAGTACTTC. As protein: CASILIGSVSYEQYF.

V usage is TRBV6-1 and J usage is TRBJ2-3; D uncertain. Trimming pared 1 base from V and 2 bases from J, leaving 10 bases between. The CDR3 is 15 residues long. Germline CDR1 and CDR2: MNHNS and SASEGT. The CDR3 DNA follows: TGTGCCAGCAGTGAAGGGCTTCCATACACAGATACGCAGTATTTT. This gives the protein CASSEGLPYTDTQYF.

The V call is TRBV14, the J call TRBJ2-5; TRBD2 agrees at 9 bases. The CDR3 runs to 17 residues. Germline V gene lookup returns CDR1 SGHDN and CDR2 FVKESK. Trimming cost V 0 bases and J 4 bases; bases outside gene matches: 9. CDR3 amino acids: CASSQDFSTSGRETQYF. The CDR3 DNA reads TGTGCCAGCAGCCAAGATTTTTCGACTAGCGGTCGAGAGACCCAGTACTTC.

The rearrangement links TRBV9 to TRBJ1-3, with a weak D call TRBD1 (5 bases). Germline V lookup: CDR1 SGDLS, CDR2 YYNGEE. V lost 3 bases, J lost 0 bases, and 10 bases lay in between. The CDR3 spans 15 residues. This CDR3 reads CASSGGGYSGNTIYF. CDR3 sequence (DNA): TGTGCCAGCAGCGGCGGGGGTTACTCTGGAAACACCATATATTTT. Full variable domain (remainder filled in from reference TRBV9 and TRBJ1-3): DSGVTQTPKHLITATGQRVTLRCSPRSGDLSVYWYQQSLDQGLQFLIQYYNGEERAKGNILERFSAQQFPDLHSELNLSSLELGDSALYFCASSGGGYSGNTIYFGEGSWLTVV.

This chain joins TRBV2 and TRBJ2-3; 13 bases match TRBD2. The germline CDR1 and CDR2 sequences are SNHLY and FYNNEI. The CDR3 contains 17 residues. The J segment lost 1 base and the V segment lost 1 base, leaving 2 bases of the junction unmatched. DNA for the CDR3: TGTGCCAGCAGTGAAGGGACTAGCGGGAGAGGCACAGATACGCAGTATTTT. It yields the protein CASSEGTSGRGTDTQYF.

The genes are TRBV15 and TRBJ2-5, with 8 positions matching TRBD1. Trimming took 5 bases from V and 5 from J; bases not matched to a gene: 7. This CDR3 has 14 residues. Germline values: CDR1 LNHNV, CDR2 YYDKDF (reference sequence). The CDR3 reads CATSARTGFETQYF. In nucleotides, the CDR3 is TGTGCCACCAGCGCCCGGACAGGGTTCGAGACCCAGTACTTC.

The chain employs TRBV7-8 and TRBJ1-5; TRBD1 is a possible D gene (6 bases). Germline loops: CDR1 SGHVS, CDR2 FQNEAQ. The ends were cut back, 3 bases at V and 4 bases at J, with 13 bases in the middle. The CDR3 contains 15 residues. CDR3 coding DNA: TGTGCCAGCAGCTTTAGTACACAGGGTAATCAGCCCCAGCATTTT. Translated: CASSFSTQGNQPQHF.

The chain recombines TRBV9 with TRBJ2-5; TRBD1 matches at 9 bases. The germline V gene encodes CDR1 SGDLS and CDR2 YYNGEE. This CDR3 spans 16 amino acids. V gave up 0 bases and J gave up 2 bases; unmatched junction bases: 5. CDR3 loop: CASSVDGTGTQETQYF. In DNA, the CDR3 is TGTGCCAGCAGCGTAGACGGGACAGGGACACAAGAGACCCAGTACTTC.

V usage is TRBV5-6 and J usage is TRBJ1-2; D gene ambiguous. CDR1 and CDR2 (germline): SGHDT, YYEEEE. The CDR3 consists of 15 residues. V lost 5 bases and J lost 5, with 19 bases in between. This CDR3 reads CASSPRGRASYGYTF. In DNA, the CDR3 is TGTGCCAGCAGTCCCCGCGGGAGGGCATCGTATGGCTACACCTTC. Filled out from reference TRBV5-6 and TRBJ1-2, the complete variable domain reads DAGVTQSPTHLIKTRGQQVTLRCSPKSGHDTVSWYQQALGQGPQFIFQYYEEEERQRGNFPDRFSGHQFPNYSSELNVNALLLGDSALYLCASSPRGRASYGYTFGSGTRLTVV.

CDR3 amino acids: CASSPDSLGTEAFF. The CDR3 DNA reads as TGTGCCAGCAGTCCGGACAGCCTCGGCACTGAAGCTTTCTTT. The chain uses TRBV27 and TRBJ1-1, with D possibly being TRBD1 (6 bases). Germline V lookup: CDR1 MNHEY, CDR2 SMNVEV (reference sequence). Trimming left V 5 bases short and J 4 bases short, with 14 bases between. This CDR3 contains 14 residues.

J is TRBJ2-5 and V is TRBV9; 8 bases align to TRBD1. The V gene end was trimmed by 3 bases and the J gene end by 4 bases; junction bases not matched to a gene: 8. This CDR3 spans 15 amino acids. CDR1 and CDR2 from the germline V gene are SGDLS and YYNGEE. The CDR3 bases are TGTGCCAGCAGCGAGGGACAGGTTCGGGGAGAGACCCAGTACTTC. Its protein is CASSEGQVRGETQYF.

This chain connects TRBV2 to TRBJ1-4; D is perhaps TRBD1 (6 bases). Germline assignment: CDR1 SNHLY and CDR2 FYNNEI. Between the trimmed V and J ends, which lost 8 bases and 0 bases, there was a span of 10 bases. The CDR3 length is 14 residues. CDR3 residues: CASLKGATNEKLFF. CDR3 sequence (DNA): TGTGCCAGCTTAAAGGGGGCAACTAATGAAAAACTGTTTTTT.

The V and J genes are TRBV5-1 and TRBJ2-7; TRBD2 might be the D (5 bases). CDR1 and CDR2 from the germline V gene are SGHRS and YFSETQ. V dropped 5 bases and J dropped 3 bases, with 6 bases sitting between them. This CDR3 has 11 amino acids. In nucleotides, the CDR3 is TGCGCCAGCAGTGAGGGCTACGAGCAGTACTTC. It specifies CASSEGYEQYF.

The chain recombines TRBV19 with TRBJ2-2, with TRBD2 as a possible D gene (5 bases). Trimming pared 8 bases from V and 4 bases from J, leaving 17 bases between. Looked up from germline, CDR1 is LNHDA and CDR2 is SQIVND (reference sequence). This CDR3 is built from 15 residues. The CDR3 loop is CASRGLRQSTGELFF. In DNA form, the CDR3 reads TGTGCCAGTCGAGGGCTGAGGCAGTCCACCGGGGAGCTGTTTTTT.

DNA for the CDR3: TGCAGCGTTGCGGGACTAGCCGAGACCCAGTACTTC. Protein: CSVAGLAETQYF. This chain links TRBV29-1 with TRBJ2-5; TRBD2 aligns across 9 bases. Per the germline V gene, CDR1 is SQVTM and CDR2 is ANQGSEA. The CDR3 contains 12 residues. Trimming removed 4 bases from V and 5 bases from J; junction bases left unmatched: 2.

This rearrangement joins TRBV19 to TRBJ1-1; TRBD1 aligns across 9 bases. The CDR3 sequence is 16 residues long. Germline values: CDR1 LNHDA, CDR2 SQIVND (reference sequence). The J segment lost 5 bases and the V segment lost 7 bases, leaving 14 bases of the junction unmatched. The CDR3 sequence: CASNLGQGQPKTEAFF. In nucleotides, the CDR3 is TGTGCCAGTAACCTGGGACAGGGCCAACCGAAAACTGAAGCTTTCTTT. Variable domain in full (rest from reference TRBV19 and TRBJ1-1): DGGITQSPKYLFRKEGQNVTLSCEQNLNHDAMYWYRQDPGQGLRLIYYSQIVNDFQKGDIAEGYSVSREKKESFPLTVTSAQKNPTAFYLCASNLGQGQPKTEAFFGQGTRLTVV.

A single count supports this clone. The chain employs TRBV25-1 and TRBJ1-4; 11 positions agree with TRBD1. Per the germline V gene, CDR1 is MGHDK and CDR2 is SYGVNS. The CDR3 is 17 residues long. The V and J ends lost 4 bases and 4 bases, in that order; junction bases with no gene match: 8. This chain's CDR3 is CASSASGQGVYNEKLFF. The CDR3 bases are TGTGCCAGCAGTGCATCGGGACAGGGGGTTTATAATGAAAAACTGTTTTTT.

Note on this clone: This CDR3 is also generated by other DNA sequences in the sample. The rearrangement uses TRBV5-1 and TRBJ2-7, with 8 bases identical to TRBD2. Trimming removed 4 bases from V and 0 bases from J; junction bases left unmatched: 9. This CDR3 has 16 amino acids. Germline V gives CDR1 SGHRS, CDR2 YFSETQ. CDR3 nucleotide sequence: TGCGCCAGCAGCAGCGGAGCGGGGGTTAGCTCCTACGAGCAGTACTTC. Translation: CASSSGAGVSSYEQYF.